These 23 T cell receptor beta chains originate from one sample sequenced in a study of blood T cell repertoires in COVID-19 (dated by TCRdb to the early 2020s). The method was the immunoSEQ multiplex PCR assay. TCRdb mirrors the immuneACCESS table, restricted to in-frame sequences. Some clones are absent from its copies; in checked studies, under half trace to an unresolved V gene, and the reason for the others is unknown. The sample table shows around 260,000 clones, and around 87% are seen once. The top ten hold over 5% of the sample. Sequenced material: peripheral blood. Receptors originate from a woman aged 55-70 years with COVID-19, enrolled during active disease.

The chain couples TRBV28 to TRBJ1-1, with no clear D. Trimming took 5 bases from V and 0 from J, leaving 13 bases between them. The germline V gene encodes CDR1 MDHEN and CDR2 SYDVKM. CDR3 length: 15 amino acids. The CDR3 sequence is CASSLAGQMNTEAFF. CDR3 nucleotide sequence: TGTGCCAGCAGTCTCGCGGGCCAGATGAACACTGAAGCTTTCTTT.

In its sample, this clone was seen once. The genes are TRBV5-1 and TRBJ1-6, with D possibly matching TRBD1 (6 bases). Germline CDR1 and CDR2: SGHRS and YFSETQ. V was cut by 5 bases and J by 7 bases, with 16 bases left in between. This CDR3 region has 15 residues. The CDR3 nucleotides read TGCGCCAGCAGACATTCCCAGGGGCACAATTCACCCCTCCACTTT. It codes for CASRHSQGHNSPLHF.

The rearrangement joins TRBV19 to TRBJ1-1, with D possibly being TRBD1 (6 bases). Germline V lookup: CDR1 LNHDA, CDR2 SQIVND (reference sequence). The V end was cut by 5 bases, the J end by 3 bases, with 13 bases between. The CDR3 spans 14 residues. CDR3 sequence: CASSPPPGDTEAFF. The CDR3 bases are TGTGCCAGTAGTCCCCCCCCAGGGGACACTGAAGCTTTCTTT.

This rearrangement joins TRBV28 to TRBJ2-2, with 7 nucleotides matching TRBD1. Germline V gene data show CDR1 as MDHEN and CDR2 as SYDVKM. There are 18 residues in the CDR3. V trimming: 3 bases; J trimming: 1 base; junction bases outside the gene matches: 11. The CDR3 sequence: CASSLGIRQGENTGELFF. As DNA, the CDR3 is TGTGCCAGCAGTTTGGGGATCCGTCAGGGGGAGAACACCGGGGAGCTGTTTTTT.

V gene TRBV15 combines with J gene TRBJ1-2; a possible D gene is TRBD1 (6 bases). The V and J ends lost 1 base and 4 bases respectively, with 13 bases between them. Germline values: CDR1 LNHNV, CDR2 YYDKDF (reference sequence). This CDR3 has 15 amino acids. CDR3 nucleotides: TGTGCCACCAGCAGAGGGGGACAAGGGGTCTATGGCTACACCTTC. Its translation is CATSRGGQGVYGYTF.

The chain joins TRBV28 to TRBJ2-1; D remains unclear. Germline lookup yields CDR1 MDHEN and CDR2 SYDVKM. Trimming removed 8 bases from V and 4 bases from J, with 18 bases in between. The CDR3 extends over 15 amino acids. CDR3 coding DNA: TGTGCCAGCTTTAGTGTCCCTGGCGGTTACAATGAGCAGTTCTTC. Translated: CASFSVPGGYNEQFF. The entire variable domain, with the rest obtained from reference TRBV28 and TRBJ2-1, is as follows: DVKVTQSSRYLVKRTGEKVFLECVQDMDHENMFWYRQDPGLGLRLIYFSYDVKMKEKGDIPEGYSVSREKKERFSLILESASTNQTSMYLCASFSVPGGYNEQFFGPGTRLTVL.

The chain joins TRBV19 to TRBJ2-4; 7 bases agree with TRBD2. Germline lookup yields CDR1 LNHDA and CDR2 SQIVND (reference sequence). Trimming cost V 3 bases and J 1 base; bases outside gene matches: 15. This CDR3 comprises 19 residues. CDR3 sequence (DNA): TGTGCCAGTAGTATTCGCGGGAGAGGTGGTCCTGGGGCCAAAAACATTCAGTACTTC. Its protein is CASSIRGRGGPGAKNIQYF.

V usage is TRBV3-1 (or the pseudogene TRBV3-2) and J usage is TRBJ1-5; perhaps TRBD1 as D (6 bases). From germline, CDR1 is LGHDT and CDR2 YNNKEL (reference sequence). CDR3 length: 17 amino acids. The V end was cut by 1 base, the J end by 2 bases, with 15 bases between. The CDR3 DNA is TGTGCCAGCAGCCAAGCGGGGGGCGGGGGAGGCAATCAGCCCCAGCATTTT. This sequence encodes CASSQAGGGGGNQPQHF.

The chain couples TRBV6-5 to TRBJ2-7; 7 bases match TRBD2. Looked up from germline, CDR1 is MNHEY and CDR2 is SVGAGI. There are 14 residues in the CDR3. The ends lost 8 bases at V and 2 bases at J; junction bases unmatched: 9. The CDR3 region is CASRLSSGPYEQYF. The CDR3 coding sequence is TGTGCCAGCCGTCTATCTAGCGGACCCTACGAGCAGTACTTC.

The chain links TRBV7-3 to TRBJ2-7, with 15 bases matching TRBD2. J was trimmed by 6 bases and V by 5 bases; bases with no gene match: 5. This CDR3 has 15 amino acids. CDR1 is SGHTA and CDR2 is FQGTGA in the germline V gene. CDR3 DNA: TGTGCCAGCAGCCCATCGGGACTAGCGGGAGGCGAGCAGTACTTC. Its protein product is CASSPSGLAGGEQYF.

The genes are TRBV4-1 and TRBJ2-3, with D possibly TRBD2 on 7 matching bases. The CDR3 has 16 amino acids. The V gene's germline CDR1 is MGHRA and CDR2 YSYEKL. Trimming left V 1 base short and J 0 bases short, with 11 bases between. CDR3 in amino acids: CASSQGAGASTDTQYF. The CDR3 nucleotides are TGCGCCAGCAGCCAAGGGGCGGGGGCTAGCACAGATACGCAGTATTTT.

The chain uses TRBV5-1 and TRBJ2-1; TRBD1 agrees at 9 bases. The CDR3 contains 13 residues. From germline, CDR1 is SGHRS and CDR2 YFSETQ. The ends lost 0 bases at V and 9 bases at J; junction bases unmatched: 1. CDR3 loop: CASSLVGQGEQFF. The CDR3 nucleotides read TGCGCCAGCAGCTTGGTGGGACAGGGTGAGCAGTTCTTC.

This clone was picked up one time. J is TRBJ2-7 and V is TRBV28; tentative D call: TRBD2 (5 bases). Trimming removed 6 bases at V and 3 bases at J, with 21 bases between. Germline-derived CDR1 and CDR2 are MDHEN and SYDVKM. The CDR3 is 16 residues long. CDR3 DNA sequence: TGTGCCAGCAGGAAGAGAGGTAACGGACTTTTCTACGAGCAGTACTTC. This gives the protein CASRKRGNGLFYEQYF.

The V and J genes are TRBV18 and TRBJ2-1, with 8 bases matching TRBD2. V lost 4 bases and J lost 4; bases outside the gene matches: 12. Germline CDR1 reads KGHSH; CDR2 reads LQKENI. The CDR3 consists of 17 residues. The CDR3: CASSLLPIAGLYNEQFF. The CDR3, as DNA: TGTGCCAGCTCACTCCTCCCTATAGCGGGACTGTACAATGAGCAGTTCTTC.

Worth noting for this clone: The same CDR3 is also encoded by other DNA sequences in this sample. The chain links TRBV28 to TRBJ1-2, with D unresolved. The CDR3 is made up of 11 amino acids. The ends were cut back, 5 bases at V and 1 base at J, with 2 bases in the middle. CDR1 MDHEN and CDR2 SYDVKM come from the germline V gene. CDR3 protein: CASSLNYGYTF. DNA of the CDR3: TGTGCCAGCAGTCTTAACTATGGCTACACCTTC.

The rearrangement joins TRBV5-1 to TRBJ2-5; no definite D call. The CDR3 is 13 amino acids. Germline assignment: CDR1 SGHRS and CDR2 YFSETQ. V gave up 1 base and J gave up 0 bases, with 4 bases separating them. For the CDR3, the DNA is TGCGCCAGCAGCTTGACTAACCAAGAGACCCAGTACTTC. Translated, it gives CASSLTNQETQYF.

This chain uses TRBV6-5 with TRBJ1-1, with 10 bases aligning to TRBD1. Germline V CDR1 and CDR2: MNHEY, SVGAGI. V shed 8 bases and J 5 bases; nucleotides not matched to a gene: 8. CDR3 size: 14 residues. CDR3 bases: TGTGCCAGCCGAGGACAGGGGGTTCGTACTGAAGCTTTCTTT. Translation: CASRGQGVRTEAFF.

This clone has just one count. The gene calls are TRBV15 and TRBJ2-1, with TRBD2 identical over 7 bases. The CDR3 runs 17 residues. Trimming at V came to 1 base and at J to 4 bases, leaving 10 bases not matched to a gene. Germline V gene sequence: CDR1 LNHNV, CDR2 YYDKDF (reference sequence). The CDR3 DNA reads TGTGCCACCAGCAGAGGTCCGGCGGGAGCCCGATACAATGAGCAGTTCTTC. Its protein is CATSRGPAGARYNEQFF.

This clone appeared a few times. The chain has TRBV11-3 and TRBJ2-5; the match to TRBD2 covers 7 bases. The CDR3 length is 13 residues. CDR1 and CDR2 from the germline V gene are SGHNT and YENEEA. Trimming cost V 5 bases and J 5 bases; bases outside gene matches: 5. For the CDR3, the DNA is TGTGCCAGCAGCGTGGGACTACATGAGACCCAGTACTTC. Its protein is CASSVGLHETQYF.

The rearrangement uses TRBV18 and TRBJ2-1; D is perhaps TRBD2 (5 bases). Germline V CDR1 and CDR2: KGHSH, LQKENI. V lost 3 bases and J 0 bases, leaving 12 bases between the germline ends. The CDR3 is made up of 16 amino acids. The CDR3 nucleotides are TGTGCCAGCTCACCCCGGGTGAGGGCCTCCTACAATGAGCAGTTCTTC. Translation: CASSPRVRASYNEQFF.

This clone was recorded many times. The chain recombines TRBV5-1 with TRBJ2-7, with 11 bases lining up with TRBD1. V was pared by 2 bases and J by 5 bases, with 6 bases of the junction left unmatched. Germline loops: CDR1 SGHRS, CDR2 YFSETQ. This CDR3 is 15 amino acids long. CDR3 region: CASSFVGQGVDEQYF. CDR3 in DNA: TGCGCCAGCAGCTTTGTGGGACAGGGGGTAGACGAGCAGTACTTC.

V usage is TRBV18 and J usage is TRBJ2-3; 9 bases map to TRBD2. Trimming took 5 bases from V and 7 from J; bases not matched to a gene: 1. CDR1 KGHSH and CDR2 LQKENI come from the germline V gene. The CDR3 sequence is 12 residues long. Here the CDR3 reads CASSSSGNTQYF. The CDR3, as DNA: TGTGCCAGCTCATCTAGCGGGAATACGCAGTATTTT.

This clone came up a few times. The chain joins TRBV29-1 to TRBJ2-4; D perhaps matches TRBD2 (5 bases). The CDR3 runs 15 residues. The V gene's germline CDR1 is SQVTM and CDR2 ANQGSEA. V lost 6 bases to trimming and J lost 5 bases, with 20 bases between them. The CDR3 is CSVTGGPDIENIQYF. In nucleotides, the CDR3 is TGCAGCGTCACCGGAGGACCAGACATCGAAAACATTCAGTACTTC.